Shown below are 28 T cell receptor beta chains from a single sample sequenced in a study of cytomegalovirus exposure and HLA in healthy donors. Primers: 60 Vbeta forward and 13 Jbeta reverse. Here immunoSEQ multiplex PCR was the method, and the copy in TCRdb shows in-frame clones only, minus some. The listing records about 110,000 clones. Sequenced material: PBMCs. These receptors were taken from a man aged 18 to 35 in good health and CMV-seronegative.

Comments on this clone: The junction departs from the called germline gene at one end, perhaps through a read error. The gene calls are TRBV7-7 and TRBJ1-4; 8 bases match TRBD1. Germline CDR1 reads SSHAT; CDR2 reads FNYEAQ (reference sequence). The CDR3 spans 18 residues. The CDR3: CASSLARAGGASNEKLFF. The CDR3 DNA is TGTGCTAGCAGCTTAGCGAGGGCAGGGGGCGCTTCTAATGAAAAACTGTTTTTT.

The chain has TRBV5-1 and TRBJ2-5, with D possibly matching TRBD1 (6 bases). The V gene's germline CDR1 is SGHRS and CDR2 YFSETQ. Trimming stripped 4 bases from V and 2 bases from J, with 12 bases between. There are 14 residues in the CDR3. The CDR3 sequence is CASSLGHPQETQYF. The CDR3 DNA follows: TGCGCCAGCAGCCTGGGACACCCTCAAGAGACCCAGTACTTC.

V is TRBV7-8 and J is TRBJ2-3; the match to TRBD1 covers 8 bases. Trimming removed 3 bases from V and 2 bases from J; junction bases left unmatched: 4. The V gene's germline CDR1 is SGHVS and CDR2 FQNEAQ. The CDR3 is made up of 15 amino acids. The CDR3 DNA is TGTGCCAGCAGCTTCCGGGACAGGATCACAGATACGCAGTATTTT. The encoded protein is CASSFRDRITDTQYF.

The chain employs TRBV27 and TRBJ2-7; TRBD1 matches 9 bases. V trimming: 6 bases; J trimming: 3 bases; junction bases outside the gene matches: 15. Per germline, CDR1 MNHEY and CDR2 SMNVEV (reference sequence). The CDR3 has 17 amino acids. The CDR3 DNA sequence: TGTGCCAGCAGCCTCGAAGGGGACAGGGACTCGTTCTACGAGCAGTACTTC. This sequence encodes CASSLEGDRDSFYEQYF.

The rearrangement uses TRBV6-5 and TRBJ2-1; TRBD2 aligns across 11 bases. The CDR3 runs to 15 residues. Germline CDR1 MNHEY, CDR2 SVGAGI. J was trimmed by 9 bases and V by 6 bases; bases with no gene match: 10. This CDR3 is CASRKLTSGTGEQFF. The DNA for the CDR3 is TGTGCCAGCAGAAAACTGACTAGCGGGACAGGTGAGCAGTTCTTC.

CDR3 coding DNA: TGTGCCAGCAGCTCCCGGGGTAGCTCCTACGAGCAGTACTTC. This translates into CASSSRGSSYEQYF. The V and J genes are TRBV7-8 and TRBJ2-7; D might be TRBD2 (5 bases). The CDR3 runs to 14 residues. The ends were cut back, 4 bases at V and 0 bases at J, with 10 bases in the middle. The germline V gene encodes CDR1 SGHVS and CDR2 FQNEAQ.

The V gene is TRBV5-1, the J gene TRBJ2-7; D might be TRBD2 (5 bases). Per the germline V gene, CDR1 is SGHRS and CDR2 is YFSETQ. The CDR3 runs 12 residues. The germline V and J ends were trimmed by 4 bases and 3 bases, with 8 bases remaining between them. The CDR3 protein is CASSPGDYEQYF. The CDR3 DNA reads TGCGCCAGCAGCCCCGGGGACTACGAGCAGTACTTC.

The V and J genes are TRBV6-1 and TRBJ2-1; D perhaps matches TRBD2 (6 bases). Germline V gene lookup returns CDR1 MNHNS and CDR2 SASEGT. CDR3 length: 15 amino acids. Trimming took off 9 bases at V and 0 bases at J, with 15 bases between the two ends. The DNA for the CDR3 is TGTGCCAGTAGGGACGTAGCGGCCTCCTACAATGAGCAGTTCTTC. Translating gives CASRDVAASYNEQFF.

The rearrangement joins TRBV5-1 to TRBJ2-1; 7 bases match TRBD1. V lost 4 bases and J lost 4; bases outside the gene matches: 8. The germline V gene encodes CDR1 SGHRS and CDR2 YFSETQ. This CDR3 is 15 amino acids long. CDR3 sequence reads: CASSARGLEYNEQFF. In nucleotides, the CDR3 is TGCGCCAGCAGCGCGAGGGGGCTAGAGTACAATGAGCAGTTCTTC. Complete variable domain (other parts from reference TRBV5-1 and TRBJ2-1): KAGVTQTPRYLIKTRGQQVTLSCSPISGHRSVSWYQQTPGQGLQFLFEYFSETQRNKGNFPGRFSGRQFSNSRSEMNVSTLELGDSALYLCASSARGLEYNEQFFGPGTRLTVL.

J is TRBJ1-2 and V is TRBV6-1; 9 bases fit TRBD1. Losses at the gene ends were 6 bases for V and 2 bases for J; bases not matched to a gene: 4. The CDR3 extends over 14 amino acids. Germline assignment: CDR1 MNHNS and CDR2 SASEGT. For the CDR3, the DNA is TGTGCCAGCAGGGGACAGGGATCAAACTATGGCTACACCTTC. Its protein is CASRGQGSNYGYTF.

The chain joins TRBV28 to TRBJ1-2; TRBD1 matches 8 bases. The CDR3 is 15 amino acids. Germline V gene sequence: CDR1 MDHEN, CDR2 SYDVKM. The J segment lost 9 bases and the V segment lost 6 bases, leaving 15 bases of the junction unmatched. The CDR3 here is CASSPSIRQGTRYTF. Written as DNA, the CDR3 is TGTGCCAGCAGCCCCTCCATACGACAGGGGACCCGCTACACCTTC.

V gene TRBV6-1 combines with J gene TRBJ1-5; tentative D call: TRBD1 (6 bases). The CDR3 extends over 15 amino acids. Trimming left V 7 bases short and J 5 bases short, with 18 bases between. In germline, CDR1 is MNHNS, CDR2 SASEGT. The CDR3 sequence is CASTFWGQGDQPQHF. The CDR3 DNA is TGTGCCAGCACCTTCTGGGGGCAGGGTGATCAGCCCCAGCATTTT.

The chain has TRBV27 and TRBJ1-2; tentative D call: TRBD1 (6 bases). Germline loops: CDR1 MNHEY, CDR2 SMNVEV (reference sequence). Trimming pared 5 bases from V and 5 bases from J, leaving 12 bases between. This CDR3 has 13 amino acids. DNA of the CDR3: TGTGCCAGCAGTCCTACAGGGTGGTATGGCTACACCTTC. This translates into CASSPTGWYGYTF.

The chain carries TRBV28 and TRBJ1-3, with 8 positions matching TRBD1. Germline V gene sequence: CDR1 MDHEN, CDR2 SYDVKM. Trimming at V came to 6 bases and at J to 4 bases, leaving 11 bases not matched to a gene. The CDR3 extends over 16 amino acids. This CDR3 is CASSKASRTGGNTIYF. The CDR3, as DNA: TGTGCCAGCAGCAAAGCTAGCAGGACAGGGGGAAACACCATATATTTT.

The chain combines TRBV28 with TRBJ1-1; weak D call: TRBD1 (6 bases). Germline lookup yields CDR1 MDHEN and CDR2 SYDVKM. There are 12 residues in the CDR3. Trimming removed 6 bases at V and 1 base at J, with 6 bases between. CDR3 sequence: CASRQGNTEAFF. The CDR3 DNA reads as TGTGCCAGCAGACAGGGGAACACTGAAGCTTTCTTT. Combining the CDR3 with reference TRBV28 and TRBJ1-1 gives the whole variable domain DVKVTQSSRYLVKRTGEKVFLECVQDMDHENMFWYRQDPGLGLRLIYFSYDVKMKEKGDIPEGYSVSREKKERFSLILESASTNQTSMYLCASRQGNTEAFFGQGTRLTVV.

This sequence joins TRBV9 and TRBJ2-7, with D unclear. CDR3 length equals 15 residues. Germline V lookup: CDR1 SGDLS, CDR2 YYNGEE. V lost 0 bases, J lost 2 bases, and 12 bases lay in between. The CDR3 DNA reads as TGTGCCAGCAGCGTAGCGGAGTCACTGGCCTACGAGCAGTACTTC. Its translation is CASSVAESLAYEQYF.

The rearrangement uses TRBV5-6 and TRBJ2-1; TRBD2 agrees at 11 bases. Per germline, CDR1 SGHDT and CDR2 YYEEEE. The CDR3 contains 18 residues. V was clipped by 4 bases and J by 2 bases; unmatched bases: 11. This CDR3 reads CASSPDPLAGGPYNEQFF. CDR3 DNA sequence: TGTGCCAGCAGCCCGGACCCCCTAGCGGGGGGTCCCTACAATGAGCAGTTCTTC.

The chain couples TRBV6-5 to TRBJ1-2; D not resolved. Trimming left V 6 bases short and J 4 bases short, with 12 bases between. CDR1 and CDR2 from the germline V gene are MNHEY and SVGAGI. The CDR3 consists of 13 residues. CDR3 in amino acids: CASSPTPSYGYTF. CDR3 DNA: TGTGCCAGCAGCCCTACCCCGTCCTATGGCTACACCTTC.

The rearrangement joins TRBV5-4 to TRBJ1-1; D gene uncertain. The CDR3 contains 14 residues. The V gene lost 0 bases and the J gene lost 5 bases, with 11 bases spanning the gap. In germline, CDR1 is SGHNT, CDR2 YYREEE (reference sequence). This CDR3 is CASSLASSITEAFF. Written as DNA, the CDR3 is TGTGCCAGCAGCTTGGCCTCTAGCATTACTGAAGCTTTCTTT.

The chain employs TRBV5-1 and TRBJ1-5; D is unclear. Trimming took off 4 bases at V and 6 bases at J, with 17 bases between the two ends. This CDR3 has 15 residues. Germline V CDR1 and CDR2: SGHRS, YFSETQ. Written as DNA, the CDR3 is TGCGCCAGCAGCCAGTCGGGGAGTGCTTTTCAGCCCCAGCATTTT. Its translation is CASSQSGSAFQPQHF.

This rearrangement joins TRBV15 to TRBJ1-4; D remains ambiguous. CDR1 and CDR2 from the germline V gene are LNHNV and YYDKDF (reference sequence). V gave up 0 bases and J gave up 9 bases, with 8 bases separating them. The CDR3 sequence is 13 residues long. The chain's CDR3 is CATSRDSSQKLFF. CDR3 nucleotides: TGTGCCACCAGCAGAGATTCATCCCAAAAACTGTTTTTT.

CDR3 sequence: CATSSASGTGYSNQPQHF. For the CDR3, the DNA is TGTGCCACCAGCAGCGCCTCCGGGACAGGGTATTCAAATCAGCCCCAGCATTTT. This rearrangement joins TRBV15 to TRBJ1-5, with TRBD1 identical over 9 bases. The V segment lost 3 bases and the J segment 4 bases; nucleotides outside the gene matches: 13. This CDR3 has 18 residues. Germline CDR1 reads LNHNV; CDR2 reads YYDKDF (reference sequence).

J is TRBJ1-2 and V is TRBV2; D is perhaps TRBD1 (6 bases). The germline V gene encodes CDR1 SNHLY and CDR2 FYNNEI. The CDR3 is 15 residues long. Between the trimmed V and J ends, which lost 4 bases and 7 bases, there was a span of 19 bases. CDR3 in amino acids: CASSVVLGGRRGYTF. The CDR3 coding sequence is TGTGCCAGCAGTGTGGTCCTCGGGGGGCGCCGTGGCTACACCTTC.

This chain joins TRBV7-2 and TRBJ2-1, with D possibly TRBD2 on 5 matching bases. V dropped 1 base and J dropped 12 bases, with 13 bases sitting between them. This CDR3 has 13 residues. Germline assignment: CDR1 SGHTA and CDR2 FQGNSA. CDR3 nucleotides: TGTGCCAGCAGCTTAGGGCCAGCGGTGGCGCAGTTCTTC. Its translation: CASSLGPAVAQFF.

This chain links TRBV6-5 with TRBJ1-6; 8 nucleotides align to TRBD1. The CDR3 has 16 residues. V gave up 2 bases and J gave up 1 base; unmatched junction bases: 1. Per the germline V gene, CDR1 is MNHEY and CDR2 is SVGAGI. CDR3: CASSYGQGSYNSPLHF. The CDR3 DNA reads TGTGCCAGCAGTTACGGACAGGGATCCTATAATTCACCCCTCCACTTT.

The chain combines TRBV5-4 with TRBJ2-7; 7 positions agree with TRBD1. Per the germline V gene, CDR1 is SGHNT and CDR2 is YYREEE (reference sequence). V shed 3 bases and J 5 bases; nucleotides not matched to a gene: 5. CDR3 length: 13 amino acids. The CDR3 protein is CASSSDRTHEQYF. DNA for the CDR3: TGTGCCAGCAGCTCGGACAGGACCCACGAGCAGTACTTC.

The chain links TRBV9 to TRBJ2-5; 7 bases agree with TRBD1. The CDR3 sequence is 13 residues long. Per germline, CDR1 SGDLS and CDR2 YYNGEE. The junction had 4 bases not matched to a gene; V was cut back by 3 bases and J by 5 bases. CDR3 residues: CASSDDRAETQYF. The CDR3 DNA is TGTGCCAGCAGCGACGACAGGGCTGAGACCCAGTACTTC.

CDR3 coding DNA: TGTGCCAGCAGCTCGGCGGGGGGAACGGACACTGAAGCTTTCTTT. Amino acids: CASSSAGGTDTEAFF. This chain joins TRBV5-4 and TRBJ1-1; tentative D call: TRBD1 (5 bases). This CDR3 comprises 15 residues. The ends were cut back, 3 bases at V and 3 bases at J, with 15 bases in the middle. Germline CDR1 is SGHNT and CDR2 is YYREEE (reference sequence).